A selection of T cell receptor beta chains follows, all from one sample in a study of cytotoxic CD8 clonotypes in ibrutinib-treated CLL. Measured with immunoSEQ multiplex PCR; TCRdb has only the in-frame clones, and not every one. The sample has 150,000 or so clones, 70% to 90% seen once. Sequencing was performed on PBMCs, taken after 36 months of ibrutinib treatment. These receptors were taken from a human donor with chronic lymphocytic leukemia. The CDR3 runs from the conserved cysteine through the conserved F or W. A D gene is named only where the DNA matches it firmly. Rows give clone size only sometimes, using once, few, many, or a class for an expanded clone.

j_gene	d_gene	v_gene	abundance	CDR3nt	CDR3aa
TRBJ2-7	-	TRBV2	-	TGTGCCAGCACTGTGACAGCCTACGAGCAGTACTTC	CASTVTAYEQYF
TRBJ1-5	TRBD1	TRBV2	-	TGTGCCAGCAGCCTACAGGGGGTAAGCAATCAGCCCCAGCATTTT	CASSLQGVSNQPQHF
TRBJ2-5	TRBD1	TRBV2	-	TGTGCCAGCGGGACAGTCCAAGAGACCCAGTACTTC	CASGTVQETQYF
TRBJ1-1	TRBD1	TRBV5-1	-	TGCGCCAGCAGCTCTTACCGGGACAGGGGGCGCGGACCGCTAGGCACTGAAGCTTTCTTT	CASSSYRDRGRGPLGTEAFF
TRBJ2-7	TRBD2	TRBV6-5	-	TGTGCCAGCAGCTTAGCGGGGGGACTCTGGGAGCAGTACTTC	CASSLAGGLWEQYF
TRBJ2-1	-	TRBV21-1	-	TGTGCCAGCACCCTCGAGGGCAGGGAGATGGATGAGCAGTTCTTC	CASTLEGREMDEQFF
TRBJ2-3	-	TRBV11-2	-	TGTGCCAGCAGCTTATTCTCGGGAGTGGGGGACACAGATACGCAGTATTTT	CASSLFSGVGDTDTQYF
TRBJ1-2	-	TRBV28	-	TGTGCCAGCAGTTTAGGGGGAAACTATGGCTACACCTTC	CASSLGGNYGYTF
TRBJ2-3	-	TRBV5-1	-	TGCGCCAGCAGCTTGTCGCAGGCCACAGATACGCAGTATTTT	CASSLSQATDTQYF
TRBJ2-7	TRBD1	TRBV27	once	TGTGCCAGCAGTTTCCAGGGACAGGGCTCCTACGAGCAGTACTTC	CASSFQGQGSYEQYF
TRBJ1-1	-	TRBV7-9	-	TGTGCCAGCAGCTTTGGATCGAGGGGAGGGCGCACTGAAGCTTTCTTT	CASSFGSRGGRTEAFF
TRBJ1-5	TRBD1	TRBV7-9	once	TGTGCCAGCAGCAGATTCGGACAGGGTGTCAATCAGCCCCAGCATTTT	CASSRFGQGVNQPQHF
TRBJ2-7	TRBD1	TRBV10-3	-	TGTGCCATCAGCGACCCCAGACAGGGAAGCTCCTACGAGCAGTACTTC	CAISDPRQGSSYEQYF
TRBJ1-2	-	TRBV7-2	-	TGTGCCAGCAGCTTAGTCGGGGGAACCTATGGCTACACCTTC	CASSLVGGTYGYTF
TRBJ2-1	-	TRBV7-9	-	TGTGCCAGCAGCTTAAGGGGCGACAATGAGCAGTTCTTC	CASSLRGDNEQFF
TRBJ1-5	-	TRBV6-1	-	TGTGCCAGCAGTGAGAACCCACAGGGCGCTAGACAGCCCCAGCATTTT	CASSENPQGARQPQHF
TRBJ2-1	-	TRBV7-8	-	TGTGCCAGCAGCCAATTTCAGGGCAATGAGCAGTTCTTC	CASSQFQGNEQFF
TRBJ1-4	TRBD1	TRBV18	few	TGTGCCAGCTCACAAGGGACAGGGGGCAACGAAAAACTGTTTTTT	CASSQGTGGNEKLFF
TRBJ2-1	-	TRBV10-1	-	TGCGCCACCACTCGGGGAATCCCCCTCCATGAGCAGTTCTTC	CATTRGIPLHEQFF
TRBJ2-5	TRBD2	TRBV14	few	TGTGCCAGCAGCCTGGGACTAGCGGGGGTGGAGACCCAGTACTTC	CASSLGLAGVETQYF
TRBJ1-1	-	TRBV2	-	TGTGCCACTCAGGTGGGACGACCTGGCACTGAAGCTTTCTTT	CATQVGRPGTEAFF
TRBJ1-4	TRBD1	TRBV9	once	TGTGCCAGCAGCGTAGCGGGGGACAGGCGAACTAATGAAAAACTGTTTTTT	CASSVAGDRRTNEKLFF